Shown below are 18 T cell receptor beta chains from a single sample sequenced in a study of T cell responses to AZD1222 COVID-19 vaccine. The table came from immunoSEQ multiplex PCR; TCRdb's copy has only in-frame clones and leaves some out. This table has tens of thousands of clones, more than 70% appearing once. The starting material was peripheral blood, obtained on day 0 of AZD1222 vaccination. The receptors stem from an adult in good health.

The chain combines TRBV23-1 with TRBJ1-5; 8 positions agree with TRBD1. TRBV23-1 is an open reading frame, and its role is uncertain. V lost 0 bases to trimming and J lost 6 bases; unmatched junction nucleotides: 4. This CDR3 is 15 amino acids long. The CDR3 is CASSQSSGGRQPQHF. As DNA, the CDR3 is TGCGCCAGCAGTCAATCGTCAGGGGGCCGTCAGCCCCAGCATTTT.

The chain is built from TRBV12-3 or TRBV12-4 and TRBJ1-4; D is perhaps TRBD1 (5 bases). Trimming took off 7 bases at V and 8 bases at J, with 11 bases between the two ends. This CDR3 has 12 amino acids. This CDR3 is CASNSGGEKLFF. The CDR3 coding sequence is TGTGCCAGCAATTCCGGGGGGGAAAAACTGTTTTTT.

V gene TRBV11-2 combines with J gene TRBJ2-5; tentatively, D is TRBD1 or TRBD2 (6 bases each). Trimming left V 8 bases short and J 4 bases short, with 14 bases between. Germline assignment: CDR1 SGHAT and CDR2 FQNNGV. The CDR3 runs to 13 residues. CDR3 sequence reads: CASGGQLVETQYF. In DNA, the CDR3 is TGTGCCAGCGGGGGGCAGTTGGTAGAGACCCAGTACTTC.

V usage is TRBV28 and J usage is TRBJ1-6, with D possibly being TRBD1 (6 bases). Germline CDR1 reads MDHEN; CDR2 reads SYDVKM. The V end was cut by 2 bases, the J end by 0 bases, with 23 bases between. The length of the CDR3 is 21 residues. This CDR3 reads CASSLLLPRSFRGSYNSPLHF. The CDR3 DNA sequence: TGTGCCAGCAGTTTACTGTTGCCCCGCTCATTCAGGGGCTCCTATAATTCACCCCTCCACTTT.

The chain joins TRBV7-2 to TRBJ1-2; D call uncertain. CDR1 is SGHTA and CDR2 is FQGNSA in the germline V gene. With 7 bases removed from V and 8 bases from J, the gap between germline ends came to 20 bases. The CDR3 has 14 residues. The CDR3 spells CASTPGSGSRGYTF. The CDR3 DNA reads as TGTGCCAGCACCCCCGGGTCGGGGAGCCGGGGCTACACCTTC.

The rearrangement uses TRBV30 and TRBJ2-3; 9 nucleotides align to TRBD2. The CDR3 has 15 residues. The germline CDR1 and CDR2 sequences are GTSNPN and SVGIG (reference sequence). V lost 5 bases and J lost 2; bases outside the gene matches: 8. CDR3 coding DNA: TGTGCCTGGTCGGGACCTAGCGGGACCACAGATACGCAGTATTTT. This sequence encodes CAWSGPSGTTDTQYF. The variable domain in full, with the rest retrieved from reference TRBV30 and TRBJ2-3, is SQTIHQWPATLVQPVGSPLSLECTVEGTSNPNLYWYRQAAGRGLQLLFYSVGIGQISSEVPQNLSASRPQDRQFILSSKKLLLSDSGFYLCAWSGPSGTTDTQYFGPGTRLTVL.

This clone has only one observation. CDR3 nucleotide sequence: TGTGCCAGCTCAGCTGGGGAGACCCAGTACTTC. Residues: CASSAGETQYF. V is TRBV18 and J is TRBJ2-5; D uncertain. V shed 5 bases and J shed 5 bases, with 6 bases lying between them. The CDR3 spans 11 residues. Germline V CDR1 and CDR2: KGHSH, LQKENI. Variable domain in full (rest from reference TRBV18 and TRBJ2-5): NAGVMQNPRHLVRRRGQEARLRCSPMKGHSHVYWYRQLPEEGLKFMVYLQKENIIDESGMPKERFSAEFPKEGPSILRIQQVVRGDSAAYFCASSAGETQYFGPGTRLLVL.

The chain is built from TRBV7-2 and TRBJ2-3; D unclear. Germline values: CDR1 SGHTA, CDR2 FQGNSA. Deletions cut 3 bases from V and 4 bases from J, with 8 bases between. The CDR3 contains 13 residues. CDR3 sequence: CASSFPGADTQYF. Here the CDR3 DNA reads TGTGCCAGCAGCTTTCCTGGGGCAGATACGCAGTATTTT.

The chain links TRBV29-1 to TRBJ2-4; 7 bases fit TRBD2. Germline CDR1 is SQVTM and CDR2 is ANQGSEA. The V gene end was trimmed by 3 bases and the J gene end by 8 bases; junction bases not matched to a gene: 1. The length of the CDR3 is 11 residues. DNA for the CDR3: TGCAGCGTTGATGGGGGGGACATTCAGTACTTC. Its translation: CSVDGGDIQYF.

The genes are TRBV11-2 and TRBJ1-1; D is ambiguous. Germline V gives CDR1 SGHAT, CDR2 FQNNGV. Trimming removed 1 base at V and 0 bases at J, with 9 bases between. The CDR3 extends over 15 amino acids. The DNA for the CDR3 is TGTGCCAGCAGCTTAGGGCTAACGGTGAACACTGAAGCTTTCTTT. This gives the protein CASSLGLTVNTEAFF.

This chain's CDR3 is CAISDGTGGILNTEAFF. The CDR3 DNA reads as TGTGCCATCAGTGATGGGACAGGGGGGATTTTGAACACTGAAGCTTTCTTT. This chain links TRBV10-3 with TRBJ1-1, with TRBD1 identical over 11 bases. J gave up 0 bases and V 3 bases, and 6 bases lay outside the gene matches. Germline V lookup: CDR1 ENHRY, CDR2 SYGVKD. The CDR3 sequence is 17 residues long.

This clone has just one count. The chain links TRBV6-5 to TRBJ2-2, with 8 bases matching TRBD2. The CDR3 is made up of 15 amino acids. Germline trimming cut 4 bases from V and 6 bases from J; bases unmatched to any gene: 7. Looked up from germline, CDR1 is MNHEY and CDR2 is SVGAGI. The CDR3 is CASSSASGGAGELFF. CDR3 bases: TGTGCCAGCAGTTCAGCCTCCGGGGGGGCCGGGGAGCTGTTTTTT.

This rearrangement joins TRBV6-5 to TRBJ1-5; D is ambiguous. Trimming removed 6 bases at V and 7 bases at J, with 13 bases between. The V gene's germline CDR1 is MNHEY and CDR2 SVGAGI. The CDR3 loop spans 13 amino acids. The DNA for the CDR3 is TGTGCCAGCAGGGTCCGGGCGGACCAGCCCCAGCATTTT. Amino acids: CASRVRADQPQHF.

The rearrangement uses TRBV6-5 and TRBJ1-2; no definite D call. V shed 0 bases and J shed 6 bases, with 17 bases lying between them. CDR1 and CDR2 from the germline V gene are MNHEY and SVGAGI. This CDR3 has 16 amino acids. The CDR3 is CASSYSSSRRVDGYTF. CDR3 coding DNA: TGTGCCAGCAGTTACTCGAGTAGTCGGAGAGTTGATGGCTACACCTTC.

This chain joins TRBV29-1 and TRBJ1-1; no definite D call. The CDR3 is 13 residues long. The V gene lost 1 base and the J gene lost 1 base, with 7 bases spanning the gap. CDR1 SQVTM and CDR2 ANQGSEA come from the germline V gene. CDR3: CSVEVGRNTEAFF. In DNA, the CDR3 is TGCAGCGTTGAAGTGGGCAGGAACACTGAAGCTTTCTTT.

The chain links TRBV7-2 to TRBJ2-3, with 12 bases that match TRBD2. CDR3 length: 16 residues. Looked up from germline, CDR1 is SGHTA and CDR2 is FQGNSA. V lost 2 bases to trimming and J lost 6 bases; unmatched junction nucleotides: 6. The DNA for the CDR3 is TGTGCCAGCAGCTTATTTGCTAGCGGGAGGGTGGATACGCAGTATTTT. The encoded protein is CASSLFASGRVDTQYF. Full variable domain (outside the CDR3, taken from reference TRBV7-2 and TRBJ2-3): GAGVSQSPSNKVTEKGKDVELRCDPISGHTALYWYRQSLGQGLEFLIYFQGNSAPDKSGLPSDRFSAERTGGSVSTLTIQRTQQEDSAVYLCASSLFASGRVDTQYFGPGTRLTVL.

The chain has TRBV28 and TRBJ1-1; D might be TRBD1 (6 bases). The CDR3 is made up of 13 amino acids. Germline V gene lookup returns CDR1 MDHEN and CDR2 SYDVKM. The V gene lost 6 bases and the J gene lost 5 bases, with 13 bases spanning the gap. CDR3 amino acids: CASRAGQGTEAFF. The CDR3 DNA sequence: TGTGCCAGCAGGGCGGGCCAGGGGACTGAAGCTTTCTTT.

The J gene is TRBJ1-1, the V gene TRBV28; D is uncertain. The CDR3 spans 10 residues. Germline loops: CDR1 MDHEN, CDR2 SYDVKM. Trimming shortened V by 6 bases and J by 5 bases, and 4 bases separated the two germline ends. The CDR3 protein is CASRGTEAFF. Here the CDR3 DNA reads TGTGCCAGCAGAGGGACTGAAGCTTTCTTT.